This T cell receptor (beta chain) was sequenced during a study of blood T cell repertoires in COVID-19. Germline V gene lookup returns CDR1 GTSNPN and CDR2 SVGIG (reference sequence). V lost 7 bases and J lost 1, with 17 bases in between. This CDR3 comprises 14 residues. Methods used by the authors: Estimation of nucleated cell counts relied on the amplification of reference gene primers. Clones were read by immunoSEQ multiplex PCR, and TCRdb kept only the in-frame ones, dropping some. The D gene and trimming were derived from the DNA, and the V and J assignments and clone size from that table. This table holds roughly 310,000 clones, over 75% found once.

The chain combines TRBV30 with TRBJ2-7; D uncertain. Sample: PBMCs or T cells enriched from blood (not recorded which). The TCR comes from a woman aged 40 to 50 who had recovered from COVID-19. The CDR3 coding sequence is TGTGCCTTCCTACCCTCGCGGTTTTCCTACGAGCAGTACTTC. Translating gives CAFLPSRFSYEQYF.